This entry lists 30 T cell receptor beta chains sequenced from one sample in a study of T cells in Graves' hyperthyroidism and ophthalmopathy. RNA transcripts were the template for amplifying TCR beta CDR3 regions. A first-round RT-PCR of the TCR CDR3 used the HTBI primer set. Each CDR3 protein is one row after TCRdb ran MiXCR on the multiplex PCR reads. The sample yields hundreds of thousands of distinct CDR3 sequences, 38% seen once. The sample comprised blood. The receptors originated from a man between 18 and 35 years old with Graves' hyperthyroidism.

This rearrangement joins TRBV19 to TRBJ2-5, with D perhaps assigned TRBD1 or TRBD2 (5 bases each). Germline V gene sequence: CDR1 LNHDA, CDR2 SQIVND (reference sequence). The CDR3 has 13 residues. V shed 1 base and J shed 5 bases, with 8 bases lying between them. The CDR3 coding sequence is TGTGCCAGTAGTATAGGAGGGGTGGAGACCCAGTACTTC. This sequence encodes CASSIGGVETQYF.

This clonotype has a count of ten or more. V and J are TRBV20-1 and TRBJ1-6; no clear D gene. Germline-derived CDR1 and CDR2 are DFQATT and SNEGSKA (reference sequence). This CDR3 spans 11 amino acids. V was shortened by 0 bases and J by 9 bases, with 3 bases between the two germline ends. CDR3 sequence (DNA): TGCAGTGCTAGAGATTCTTCACCCCTCCACTTT. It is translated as CSARDSSPLHF.

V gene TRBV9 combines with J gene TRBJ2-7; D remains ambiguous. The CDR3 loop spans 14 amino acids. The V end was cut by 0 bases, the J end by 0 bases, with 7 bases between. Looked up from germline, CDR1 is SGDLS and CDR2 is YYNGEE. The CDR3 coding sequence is TGTGCCAGCAGCGTAGACCTGACCTCCTACGAGCAGTACTTC. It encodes CASSVDLTSYEQYF.

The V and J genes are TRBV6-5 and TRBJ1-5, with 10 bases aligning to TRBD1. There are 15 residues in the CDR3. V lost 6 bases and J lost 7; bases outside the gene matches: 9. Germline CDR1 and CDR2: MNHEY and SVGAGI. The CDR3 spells CASSQRQGADQPQHF. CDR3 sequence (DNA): TGTGCCAGCAGCCAACGACAGGGGGCCGACCAGCCCCAGCATTTT.

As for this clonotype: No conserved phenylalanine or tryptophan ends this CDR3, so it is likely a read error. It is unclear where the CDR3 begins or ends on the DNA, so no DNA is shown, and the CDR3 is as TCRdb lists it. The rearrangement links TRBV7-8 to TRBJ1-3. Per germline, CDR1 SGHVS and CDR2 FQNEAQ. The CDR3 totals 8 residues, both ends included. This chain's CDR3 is CASSRTSS.

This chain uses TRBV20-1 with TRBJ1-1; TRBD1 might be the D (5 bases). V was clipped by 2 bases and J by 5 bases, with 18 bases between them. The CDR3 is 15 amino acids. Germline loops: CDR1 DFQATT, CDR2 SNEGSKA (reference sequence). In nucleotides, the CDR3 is TGCAGTGCTAGACCACTCCGGGACCTAGGGACTGAAGCTTTCTTT. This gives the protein CSARPLRDLGTEAFF.

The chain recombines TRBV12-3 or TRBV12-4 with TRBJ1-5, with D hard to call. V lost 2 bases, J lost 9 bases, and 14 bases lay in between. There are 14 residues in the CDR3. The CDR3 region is CASSLQESLGPQHF. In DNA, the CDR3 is TGTGCCAGCAGTTTACAGGAGTCCTTAGGGCCCCAGCATTTT.

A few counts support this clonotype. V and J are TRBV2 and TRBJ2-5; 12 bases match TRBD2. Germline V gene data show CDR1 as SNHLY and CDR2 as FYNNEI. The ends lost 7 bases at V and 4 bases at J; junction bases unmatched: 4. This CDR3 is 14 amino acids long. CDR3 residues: CASTQGLAGETQYF. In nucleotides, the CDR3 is TGTGCCAGCACTCAGGGACTAGCGGGAGAGACCCAGTACTTC.

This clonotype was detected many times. The CDR3, as DNA: TGCAGCGGACTTCGGGACAGGGGTGAAAAACTGTTTTTT. Protein sequence: CSGLRDRGEKLFF. This chain joins TRBV29-1 and TRBJ1-4; 10 bases agree with TRBD1. Trimming at V came to 7 bases and at J to 7 bases, leaving 6 bases not matched to a gene. The CDR3 runs to 13 residues. Germline V gives CDR1 SQVTM, CDR2 ANQGSEA.

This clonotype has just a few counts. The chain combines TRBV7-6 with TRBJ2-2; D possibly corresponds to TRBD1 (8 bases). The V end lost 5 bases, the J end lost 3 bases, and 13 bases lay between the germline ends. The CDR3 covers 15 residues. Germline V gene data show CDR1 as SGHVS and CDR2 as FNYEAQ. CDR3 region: CASSPTGGDTGELFF. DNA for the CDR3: TGTGCCAGCAGCCCTACAGGGGGGGACACCGGGGAGCTGTTTTTT. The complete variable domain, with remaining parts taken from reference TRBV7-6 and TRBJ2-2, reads GAGVSQSPRYKVTKRGQDVALRCDPISGHVSLYWYRQALGQGPEFLTYFNYEAQQDKSGLPNDRFSAERPEGSISTLTIQRTEQRDSAMYRCASSPTGGDTGELFFGEGSRLTVL.

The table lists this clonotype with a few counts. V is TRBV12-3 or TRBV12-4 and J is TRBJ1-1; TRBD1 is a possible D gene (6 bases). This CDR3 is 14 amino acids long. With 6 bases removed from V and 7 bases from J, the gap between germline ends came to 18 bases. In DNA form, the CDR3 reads TGTGCCAGCAGGCAACAGGGACCAACGGGTGAAGCTTTCTTT. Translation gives CASRQQGPTGEAFF.

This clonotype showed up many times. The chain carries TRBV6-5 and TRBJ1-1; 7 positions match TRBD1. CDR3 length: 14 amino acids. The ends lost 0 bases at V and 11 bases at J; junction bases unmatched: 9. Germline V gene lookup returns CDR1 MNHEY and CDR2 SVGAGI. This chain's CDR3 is CASSYSTRGVKAFF. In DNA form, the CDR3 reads TGTGCCAGCAGTTACTCGACCAGGGGGGTTAAGGCTTTCTTT.

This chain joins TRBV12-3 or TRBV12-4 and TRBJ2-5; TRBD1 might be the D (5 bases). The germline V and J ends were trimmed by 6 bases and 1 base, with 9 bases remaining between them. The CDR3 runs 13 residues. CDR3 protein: CASRVDSQETQYF. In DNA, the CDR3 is TGTGCCAGCAGGGTCGACAGCCAAGAGACCCAGTACTTC.

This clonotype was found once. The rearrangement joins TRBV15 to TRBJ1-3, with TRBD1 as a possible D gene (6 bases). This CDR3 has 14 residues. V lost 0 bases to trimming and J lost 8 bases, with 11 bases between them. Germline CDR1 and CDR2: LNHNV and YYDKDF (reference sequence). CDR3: CATSREGGADTIYF. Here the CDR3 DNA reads TGTGCCACCAGCAGAGAGGGGGGGGCGGACACCATATATTTT.

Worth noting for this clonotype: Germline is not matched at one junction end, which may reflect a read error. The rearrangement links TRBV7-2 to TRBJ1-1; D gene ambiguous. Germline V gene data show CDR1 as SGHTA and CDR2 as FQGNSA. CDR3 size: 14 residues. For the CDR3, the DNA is TGTGCCACCAGCGATTCGGGAACGGACACTGAAGCTTTCTTT. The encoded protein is CATSDSGTDTEAFF. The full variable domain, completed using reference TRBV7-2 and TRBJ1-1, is GAGVSQSPSNKVTEKGKDVELRCDPISGHTALYWYRQSLGQGLEFLIYFQGNSAPDKSGLPSDRFSAERTGGSVSTLTIQRTQQEDSAVYLCATSDSGTDTEAFFGQGTRLTVV.

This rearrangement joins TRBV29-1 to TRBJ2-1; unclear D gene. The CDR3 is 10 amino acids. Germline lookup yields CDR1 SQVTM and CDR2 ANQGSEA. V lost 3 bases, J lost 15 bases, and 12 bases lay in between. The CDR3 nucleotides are TGCAGCGTTGACGTGGGTTCGCGGTTCTTC. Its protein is CSVDVGSRFF.

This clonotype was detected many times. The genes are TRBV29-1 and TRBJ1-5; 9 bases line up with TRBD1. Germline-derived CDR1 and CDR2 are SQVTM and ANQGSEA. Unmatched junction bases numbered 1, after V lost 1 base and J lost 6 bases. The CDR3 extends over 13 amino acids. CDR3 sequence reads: CSVEGQGGQPQHF. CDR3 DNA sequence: TGCAGCGTTGAAGGACAGGGGGGTCAGCCCCAGCATTTT.

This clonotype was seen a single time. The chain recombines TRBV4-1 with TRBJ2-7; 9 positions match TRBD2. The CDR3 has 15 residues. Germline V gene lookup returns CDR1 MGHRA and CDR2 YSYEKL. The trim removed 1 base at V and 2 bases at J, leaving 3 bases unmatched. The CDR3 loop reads CASSQGRGGTYEQYF. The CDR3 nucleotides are TGCGCCAGCAGCCAAGGGCGGGGGGGAACCTACGAGCAGTACTTC.

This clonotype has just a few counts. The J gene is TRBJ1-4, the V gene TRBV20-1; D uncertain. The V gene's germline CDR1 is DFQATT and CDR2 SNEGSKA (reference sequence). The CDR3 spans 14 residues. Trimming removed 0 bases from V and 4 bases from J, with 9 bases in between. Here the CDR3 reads CSAREHPLNEKLFF. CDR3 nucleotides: TGCAGTGCTAGAGAACACCCTCTTAATGAAAAACTGTTTTTT.

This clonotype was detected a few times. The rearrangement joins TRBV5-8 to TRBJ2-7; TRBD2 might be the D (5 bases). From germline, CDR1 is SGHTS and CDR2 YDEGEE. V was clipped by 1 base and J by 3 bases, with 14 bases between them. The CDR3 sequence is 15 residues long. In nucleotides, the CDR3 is TGTGCCAGCAGCTTGAATGTTCTAGCAGGCTACGAGCAGTACTTC. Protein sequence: CASSLNVLAGYEQYF.

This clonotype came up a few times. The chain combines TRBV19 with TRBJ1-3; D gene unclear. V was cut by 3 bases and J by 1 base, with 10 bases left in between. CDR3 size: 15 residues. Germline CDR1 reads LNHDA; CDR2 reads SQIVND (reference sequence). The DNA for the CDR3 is TGTGCCAGTAGTATCTTCTTTAATTCTGGAAACACCATATATTTT. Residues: CASSIFFNSGNTIYF.

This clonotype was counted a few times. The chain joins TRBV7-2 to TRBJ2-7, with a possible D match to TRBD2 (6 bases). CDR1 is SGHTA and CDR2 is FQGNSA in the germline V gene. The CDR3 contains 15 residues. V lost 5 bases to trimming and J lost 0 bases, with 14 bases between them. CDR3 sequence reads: CASSAGAGSSYEQYF. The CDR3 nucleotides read TGTGCCAGCAGCGCCGGGGCGGGAAGCTCCTACGAGCAGTACTTC.

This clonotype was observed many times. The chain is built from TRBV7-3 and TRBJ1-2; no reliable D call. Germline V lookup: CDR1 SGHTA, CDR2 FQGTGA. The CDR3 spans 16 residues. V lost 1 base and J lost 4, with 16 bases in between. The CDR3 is CASSLRAREVTYGYTF. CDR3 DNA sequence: TGTGCCAGCAGCTTAAGAGCCCGAGAGGTCACCTATGGCTACACCTTC.

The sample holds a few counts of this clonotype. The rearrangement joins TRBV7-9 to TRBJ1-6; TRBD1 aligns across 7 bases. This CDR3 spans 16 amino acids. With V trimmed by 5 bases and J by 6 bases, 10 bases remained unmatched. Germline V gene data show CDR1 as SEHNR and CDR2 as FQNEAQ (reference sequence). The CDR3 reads CASSDRGDRSNSPLHF. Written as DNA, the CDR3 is TGTGCCAGCAGCGATCGAGGGGACAGATCTAATTCACCCCTCCACTTT.

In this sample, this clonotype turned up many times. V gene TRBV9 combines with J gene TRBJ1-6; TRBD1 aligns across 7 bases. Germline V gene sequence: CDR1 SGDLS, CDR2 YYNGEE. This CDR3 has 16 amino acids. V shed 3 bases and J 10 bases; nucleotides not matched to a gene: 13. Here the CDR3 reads CASSARQGKGSSPLHF. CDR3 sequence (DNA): TGTGCCAGCAGCGCCCGACAGGGCAAGGGAAGCTCACCCCTCCACTTT.

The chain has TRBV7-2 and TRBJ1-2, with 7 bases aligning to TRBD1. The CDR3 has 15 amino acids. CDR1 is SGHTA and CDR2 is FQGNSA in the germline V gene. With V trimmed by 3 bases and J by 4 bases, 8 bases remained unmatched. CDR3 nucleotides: TGTGCCAGCAGCTTTGACAGGGTGGGGGGCTATGGCTACACCTTC. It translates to CASSFDRVGGYGYTF. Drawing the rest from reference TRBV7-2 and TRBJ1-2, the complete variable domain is GAGVSQSPSNKVTEKGKDVELRCDPISGHTALYWYRQSLGQGLEFLIYFQGNSAPDKSGLPSDRFSAERTGGSVSTLTIQRTQQEDSAVYLCASSFDRVGGYGYTFGSGTRLTVV.

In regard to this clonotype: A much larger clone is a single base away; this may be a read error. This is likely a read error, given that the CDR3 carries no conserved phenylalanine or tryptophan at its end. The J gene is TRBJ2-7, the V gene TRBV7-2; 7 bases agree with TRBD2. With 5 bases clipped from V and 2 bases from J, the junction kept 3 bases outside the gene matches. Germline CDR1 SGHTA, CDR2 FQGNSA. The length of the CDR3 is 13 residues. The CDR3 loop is CASSGGGAYEQYL. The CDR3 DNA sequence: TGTGCCAGCAGCGGGGGGGGGGCCTACGAGCAGTACCTC.

CDR3 in amino acids: CASSSTTSVGELFF. The DNA for the CDR3 is TGTGCCAGCAGTTCGACAACCTCGGTCGGGGAGCTGTTTTTT. This chain uses TRBV12-3 or TRBV12-4 with TRBJ2-2; D unresolved. Trimming stripped 4 bases from V and 7 bases from J, with 13 bases between. This CDR3 is built from 14 residues.

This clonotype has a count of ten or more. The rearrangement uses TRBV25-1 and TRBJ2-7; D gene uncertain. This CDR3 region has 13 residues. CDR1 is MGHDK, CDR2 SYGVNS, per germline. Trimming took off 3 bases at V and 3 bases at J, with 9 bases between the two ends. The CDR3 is CASSESELYEQYF. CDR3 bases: TGTGCCAGCAGTGAGTCTGAGCTCTACGAGCAGTACTTC.

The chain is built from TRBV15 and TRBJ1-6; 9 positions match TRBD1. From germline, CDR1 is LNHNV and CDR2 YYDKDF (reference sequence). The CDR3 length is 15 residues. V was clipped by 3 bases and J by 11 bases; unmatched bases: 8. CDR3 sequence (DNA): TGTGCCACCAGCAGGGCCGGACAGGGGAATCCACCCCTCCACTTT. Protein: CATSRAGQGNPPLHF.